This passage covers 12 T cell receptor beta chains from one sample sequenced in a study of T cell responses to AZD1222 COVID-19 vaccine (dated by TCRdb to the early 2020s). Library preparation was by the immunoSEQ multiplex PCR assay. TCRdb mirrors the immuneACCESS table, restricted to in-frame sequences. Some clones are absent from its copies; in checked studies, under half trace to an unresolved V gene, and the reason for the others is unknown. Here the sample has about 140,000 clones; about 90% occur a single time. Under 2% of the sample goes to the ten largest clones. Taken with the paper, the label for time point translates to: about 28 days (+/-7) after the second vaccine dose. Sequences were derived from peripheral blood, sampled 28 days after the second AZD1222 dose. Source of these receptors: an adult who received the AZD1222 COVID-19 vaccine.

Written as DNA, the CDR3 is TGTGCCAGCACACCGGCCCCTTCTAACTATGGCTACACCTTC. It is translated as CASTPAPSNYGYTF. The chain joins TRBV2 to TRBJ1-2; D is unclear. Trimming removed 7 bases at V and 0 bases at J, with 12 bases between. This CDR3 is built from 14 residues. Germline values: CDR1 SNHLY, CDR2 FYNNEI.

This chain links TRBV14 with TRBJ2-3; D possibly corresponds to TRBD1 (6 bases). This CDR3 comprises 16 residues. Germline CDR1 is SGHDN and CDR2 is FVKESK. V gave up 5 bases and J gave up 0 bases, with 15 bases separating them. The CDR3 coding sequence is TGTGCCAGCAGCAAGCCCCTCAGGGGAAGCACAGATACGCAGTATTTT. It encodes CASSKPLRGSTDTQYF.

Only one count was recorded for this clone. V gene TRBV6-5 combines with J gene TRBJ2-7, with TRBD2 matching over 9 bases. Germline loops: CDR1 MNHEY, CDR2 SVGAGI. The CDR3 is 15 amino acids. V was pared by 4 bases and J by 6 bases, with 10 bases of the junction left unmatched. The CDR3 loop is CASSWGGLAIGEQYV. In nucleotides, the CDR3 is TGTGCCAGCAGTTGGGGTGGACTAGCGATAGGCGAGCAGTACGTC.

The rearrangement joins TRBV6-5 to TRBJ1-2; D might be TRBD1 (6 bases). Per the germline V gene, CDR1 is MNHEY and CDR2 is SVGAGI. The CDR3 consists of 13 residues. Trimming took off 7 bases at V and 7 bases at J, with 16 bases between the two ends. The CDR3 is CASTQGLSGGYTF. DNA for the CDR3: TGTGCCAGCACCCAGGGGTTATCGGGTGGCTACACCTTC.

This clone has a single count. The CDR3 loop is CASSIGNSDQETQYF. The CDR3 coding sequence is TGTGCCAGTAGTATAGGGAATAGCGACCAAGAGACCCAGTACTTC. The chain recombines TRBV19 with TRBJ2-5, with D possibly matching TRBD2 (5 bases). The germline V gene has CDR1 LNHDA and CDR2 SQIVND (reference sequence). This CDR3 has 15 residues. The V end lost 1 base, the J end lost 0 bases, and 9 bases lay between the germline ends.

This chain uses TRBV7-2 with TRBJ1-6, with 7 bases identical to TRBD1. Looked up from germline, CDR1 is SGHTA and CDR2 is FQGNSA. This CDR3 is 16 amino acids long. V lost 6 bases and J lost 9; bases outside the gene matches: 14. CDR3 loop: CASSIEGGINSSPLHF. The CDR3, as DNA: TGTGCCAGCAGTATAGAAGGGGGCATTAACAGTTCACCCCTCCACTTT.

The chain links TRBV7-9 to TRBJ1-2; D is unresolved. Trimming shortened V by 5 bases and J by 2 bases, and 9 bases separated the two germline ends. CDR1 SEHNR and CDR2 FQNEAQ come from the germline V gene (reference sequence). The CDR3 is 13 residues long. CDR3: CASSQAVNYGYTF. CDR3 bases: TGTGCCAGCAGCCAAGCCGTCAACTATGGCTACACCTTC. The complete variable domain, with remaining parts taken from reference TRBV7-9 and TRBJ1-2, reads DTGVSQNPRHKITKRGQNVTFRCDPISEHNRLYWYRQTLGQGPEFLTYFQNEAQLEKSRLLSDRFSAERPKGSFSTLEIQRTEQGDSAMYLCASSQAVNYGYTFGSGTRLTVV.

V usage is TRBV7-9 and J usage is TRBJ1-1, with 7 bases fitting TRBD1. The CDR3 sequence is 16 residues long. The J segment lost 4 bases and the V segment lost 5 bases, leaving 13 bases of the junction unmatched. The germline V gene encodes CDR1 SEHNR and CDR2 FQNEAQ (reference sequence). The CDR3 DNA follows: TGTGCCAGCAGCCCCAAACAGGGGCAGCGGACCACTGAAGCTTTCTTT. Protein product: CASSPKQGQRTTEAFF.

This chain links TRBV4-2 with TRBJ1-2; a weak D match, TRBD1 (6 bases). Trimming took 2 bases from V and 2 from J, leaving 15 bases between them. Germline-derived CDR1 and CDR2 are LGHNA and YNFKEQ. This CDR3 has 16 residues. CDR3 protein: CASSQSRGEGNYGYTF. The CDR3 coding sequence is TGTGCCAGCAGCCAAAGCAGGGGCGAAGGAAACTATGGCTACACCTTC.

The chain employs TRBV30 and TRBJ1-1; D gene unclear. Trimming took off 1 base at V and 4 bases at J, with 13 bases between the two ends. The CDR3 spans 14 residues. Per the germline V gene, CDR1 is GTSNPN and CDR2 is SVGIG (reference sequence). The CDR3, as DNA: TGTGCCTGGAGTGGGCGGTTGGGTGGCACTGAAGCTTTCTTT. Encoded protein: CAWSGRLGGTEAFF.

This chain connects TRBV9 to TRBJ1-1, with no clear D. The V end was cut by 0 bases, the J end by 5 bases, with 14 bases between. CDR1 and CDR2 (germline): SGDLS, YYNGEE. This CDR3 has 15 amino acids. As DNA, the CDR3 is TGTGCCAGCAGCGTAGGAAGTCAACGAGGGACTGAAGCTTTCTTT. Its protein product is CASSVGSQRGTEAFF.

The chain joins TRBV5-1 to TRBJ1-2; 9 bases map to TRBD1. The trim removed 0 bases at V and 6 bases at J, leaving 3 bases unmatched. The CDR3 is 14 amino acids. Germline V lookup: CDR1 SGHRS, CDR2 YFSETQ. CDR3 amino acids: CASSLGDRDHGYTF. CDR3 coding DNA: TGCGCCAGCAGCTTGGGGGACAGGGATCATGGCTACACCTTC.